The rows below give T cell receptor beta chains drawn from one sample of a study of CD8 T cells in Susac syndrome. MiXCR, applied by TCRdb to the immunoSEQ multiplex PCR reads, yields one record per CDR3 protein. The sample shows 250,000 to 300,000 distinct CDR3 sequences, around 85% of them seen only once. Sequencing used CD8+ T cells from PBMCs. These receptors all come from a human donor with multiple sclerosis. The CDR3 runs from the conserved cysteine through the conserved F or W. Fields, in order: J gene, D gene, V gene, clone size, CDR3 DNA, CDR3 protein. D genes are given only for firm matches. The size of a clone is reported for some rows only, either as once, few or many, or as a class for expanded clones.

J: TRBJ2-1; D: NA; V: TRBV28; size: NA; DNA: TGTGCCAGCAGTTTACAATCCGGGACCTACAATGAGCAGTTCTTC; CDR3: CASSLQSGTYNEQFF
J: TRBJ2-1; D: NA; V: TRBV28; size: NA; DNA: NA; CDR3: CASSLEKATYNEQFF
J: TRBJ2-3; D: NA; V: TRBV6-1; size: NA; DNA: TGTGCCAGCAGTGACGGCCCGGGACAACCTGGCGCAGATACGCAGTATTTT; CDR3: CASSDGPGQPGADTQYF
J: TRBJ1-2; D: TRBD1; V: TRBV6-5; size: NA; DNA: TGTGCCAGCAGTTACCACCCGGGACAGCCCGATGGCTACACCTTC; CDR3: CASSYHPGQPDGYTF
J: TRBJ2-5; D: NA; V: TRBV5-5; size: few; DNA: TGTGCCAGCAGCTCGGTCGGCTGGTACCAAGAGACCCAGTACTTC; CDR3: CASSSVGWYQETQYF
J: TRBJ2-1; D: NA; V: TRBV7-3; size: once; DNA: TGTGCCAGCAGCTTAATTGGGACGGGTGAGCAGTTCTTC; CDR3: CASSLIGTGEQFF
J: TRBJ2-7; D: TRBD1; V: TRBV10-3; size: once; DNA: TGTGCCATCAGCAAAGCCGGGACAGAGTTCTACGAGCAGTACTTC; CDR3: CAISKAGTEFYEQYF
J: TRBJ1-5; D: NA; V: TRBV6-2/TRBV6-3; size: NA; DNA: TGTGCCAGCAGTTACGGGGATGCGAAGCAGCCCCAGCATTTT; CDR3: CASSYGDAKQPQHF
J: TRBJ2-7; D: TRBD2; V: TRBV13; size: NA; DNA: TGTGCCAGCAGCTTAAGCCTAGCGGGAGCCTACGAGCAGTACTTC; CDR3: CASSLSLAGAYEQYF
J: TRBJ2-5; D: TRBD1; V: TRBV4-1; size: NA; DNA: TGCGCCAGCAGCCAAAGTAGGGACAGTCAGACCCAGTACTTC; CDR3: CASSQSRDSQTQYF
J: TRBJ1-1; D: NA; V: TRBV20-1; size: NA; DNA: TGCAGTGCTAGACCCGTCAGCCGGAGAGAAGCTTTCTTT; CDR3: CSARPVSRREAFF
J: TRBJ1-1; D: NA; V: TRBV28; size: NA; DNA: TGTGCCAGCAGTTTGAGGGCCATGAACACTGAAGCTTTCTTT; CDR3: CASSLRAMNTEAFF
J: TRBJ1-2; D: NA; V: TRBV7-9; size: NA; DNA: TGTGCCAGCAGCTTGGCCTTACTTTATGGCTACACCTTC; CDR3: CASSLALLYGYTF
J: TRBJ1-2; D: TRBD1; V: TRBV30; size: NA; DNA: TGTGCCTGGAGGGACAGGGGGCTAAATGGCTACACCTTC; CDR3: CAWRDRGLNGYTF
J: TRBJ2-1; D: NA; V: TRBV10-3; size: NA; DNA: TGTGCCATCAGTCCCGGGACAAACAATGAGCAGTTCTTC; CDR3: CAISPGTNNEQFF
J: TRBJ2-2; D: NA; V: TRBV29-1; size: NA; DNA: TGCAGCGCCGGGGCTGCCAACACCGGGGAGCTGTTTTTT; CDR3: CSAGAANTGELFF
J: TRBJ2-7; D: TRBD1; V: TRBV15; size: NA; DNA: TGTGCCACCAGCAGAAACCCCCGGACAGGGGAAGATGAGCAGTACTTC; CDR3: CATSRNPRTGEDEQYF
J: TRBJ2-7; D: NA; V: TRBV20-1; size: few; DNA: TGCAGTGCTAGACAGGGTTCGGTATACGAGCAGTACTTC; CDR3: CSARQGSVYEQYF
J: TRBJ2-2; D: NA; V: TRBV7-7; size: NA; DNA: TGTGCCAGCAGCTTCCGTAACACCGGGGAGCTGTTTTTT; CDR3: CASSFRNTGELFF
J: TRBJ1-1; D: NA; V: TRBV7-9; size: NA; DNA: TGTGCCAGCAGCTTATTAACCGGGGGGAGTACTGAAGCTTTCTTT; CDR3: CASSLLTGGSTEAFF
J: TRBJ1-1; D: TRBD1; V: TRBV7-9; size: few; DNA: TGTGCCAGCAGCCCCCCACAGGGGCAGGGAGCTTTCTTT; CDR3: CASSPPQGQGAFF
J: TRBJ2-7; D: NA; V: TRBV20-1; size: NA; DNA: TGCAGTGCTAGAGGGTTGAGGGATCTATACGAGCAGTACTTC; CDR3: CSARGLRDLYEQYF
J: TRBJ2-7; D: TRBD2; V: TRBV28; size: NA; DNA: TGTGCCAGCAGTCCCACTAGCGGGAACGCCTACGAGCAGTACTTC; CDR3: CASSPTSGNAYEQYF
J: TRBJ1-4; D: NA; V: TRBV5-1; size: NA; DNA: TGCGCCAGCAGCTTGACAGGGTCTATTTATGAAAAACTGTTTTTT; CDR3: CASSLTGSIYEKLFF
J: TRBJ2-3; D: NA; V: TRBV25-1; size: NA; DNA: TGTGCCAGCAGTGACGACCTCTCGACAGATACGCAGTATTTT; CDR3: CASSDDLSTDTQYF
J: TRBJ1-4; D: TRBD1; V: TRBV29-1; size: once; DNA: TGCAGCGTAGTCGGACAGGGAGAGGTCTCGGAAAAACTGTTTTTT; CDR3: CSVVGQGEVSEKLFF
J: TRBJ1-4; D: NA; V: TRBV30; size: NA; DNA: TGTGCCTGGATGTCCGGGAAGCCAAATGAAAAACTGTTTTTT; CDR3: CAWMSGKPNEKLFF
J: TRBJ2-1; D: TRBD2; V: TRBV30; size: NA; DNA: TGTGCCTGGAGTCCCCCACTAGCGGGAGTCTACAATGAGCAGTTCTTC; CDR3: CAWSPPLAGVYNEQFF
J: TRBJ2-1; D: TRBD2; V: TRBV7-9; size: NA; DNA: TGTGCCAGCAGCTTAGTTCTCGCGGGAGGGTTGGGCAATGAGCAGTTCTTC; CDR3: CASSLVLAGGLGNEQFF
J: TRBJ2-3; D: TRBD2; V: TRBV27; size: NA; DNA: TGTGCCAGCAGTAGTACTAGCGGGAGGGCGGCAGATACGCAGTATTTT; CDR3: CASSSTSGRAADTQYF
J: TRBJ1-5; D: TRBD1; V: TRBV6-1; size: few; DNA: TGTGCCAGCAGTGGAGAGACAGGGGAGCAGCCCCAGCATTTT; CDR3: CASSGETGEQPQHF
J: TRBJ2-5; D: TRBD2; V: TRBV6-5; size: once; DNA: TGTGCCAGCACCATGCTAGCGGGAGCAGAGACCCAGTACTTC; CDR3: CASTMLAGAETQYF
J: TRBJ2-4; D: NA; V: TRBV5-4; size: once; DNA: TGTGCCAGCAGTTTCCCAGGGGAGACGGCCAAAAACATTCAGTACTTC; CDR3: CASSFPGETAKNIQYF
J: TRBJ2-7; D: NA; V: TRBV4-1; size: NA; DNA: TGCGCCAGCAGCCAAACGAGGGTAATTGGTTATGAGCAGTACTTC; CDR3: CASSQTRVIGYEQYF
J: TRBJ2-4; D: NA; V: TRBV27; size: NA; DNA: TGTGCCAGCAGTCTACCCGCTGGGGGGAGACAGTACTTC; CDR3: CASSLPAGGRQYF
J: TRBJ2-7; D: NA; V: TRBV10-1; size: NA; DNA: TGCGCCAGCAGTCGATTCGTTACAGACGAGCAGTACTTC; CDR3: CASSRFVTDEQYF
J: TRBJ2-2; D: NA; V: TRBV28; size: NA; DNA: TGTGCCAGCAGTTTATTCGAAGGCGGCGGGGAGCTGTTTTTT; CDR3: CASSLFEGGGELFF
J: TRBJ1-4; D: NA; V: TRBV11-2; size: NA; DNA: TGTGCCAGCAGCTTCGGCATCCTACTACAGGAGCAAAAACTGTTTTTT; CDR3: CASSFGILLQEQKLFF
J: TRBJ2-7; D: NA; V: TRBV6-2/TRBV6-3; size: NA; DNA: TGTGCCAGCATGTTTTCGGACTCTCAGTCCCGCGAGCAGTACTTC; CDR3: CASMFSDSQSREQYF
J: TRBJ2-7; D: NA; V: TRBV6-5; size: NA; DNA: TGTGCCAGCAGTTATATGGAAGGCGGAGCGGACGAGCAGTACTTC; CDR3: CASSYMEGGADEQYF
J: TRBJ1-5; D: TRBD1; V: TRBV18; size: NA; DNA: TGTGCCAGCTCACCCCCACCCGGACAGGGGGCAGCGAGCAATCAGCCCCAGCATTTT; CDR3: CASSPPPGQGAASNQPQHF
J: TRBJ1-2; D: NA; V: TRBV7-2; size: few; DNA: TGTGCCAGCAGCTTAGATGCCAAGAACTATGGCTACACCTTC; CDR3: CASSLDAKNYGYTF
J: TRBJ2-7; D: NA; V: TRBV11-1; size: few; DNA: TGTGCCAGCAGCCCTCGGACCGGGAACGAGCAGTACTTC; CDR3: CASSPRTGNEQYF
J: TRBJ2-3; D: TRBD2; V: TRBV20-1; size: once; DNA: TGCAGTGCTAGGCTAGGACTAGCGGCGTTCGGGGATACGCAGTATTTT; CDR3: CSARLGLAAFGDTQYF